The subject of this entry is one TCR beta chain. This table comes from immunoSEQ multiplex PCR, and its TCRdb copy is limited to in-frame clones, with some not included. The sample has about 220,000 clones, 84% seen once. This specimen belongs to a study of blood T cell repertoires in COVID-19. At the level of the study: Whether acute or convalescent, the COVID-19 samples came from the United States, Italy and Spain.

The CDR3 runs to 16 residues. The V segment lost 2 bases and the J segment 0 bases; nucleotides outside the gene matches: 6. Germline V gives CDR1 SGHTA, CDR2 FQGNSA. The chain has TRBV7-2 and TRBJ2-7; 8 nucleotides match TRBD1. Sequenced material: peripheral blood. The TCR was taken from a man aged 45 to 65 with active or convalescent COVID-19. CDR3 in amino acids: CASSLTWTGISYEQYF. The CDR3 bases are TGTGCCAGCAGCTTAACCTGGACAGGGATCTCCTACGAGCAGTACTTC.